The present TCR beta chain was sequenced within a study of T cells in Graves' hyperthyroidism and ophthalmopathy. Reasons for excluding patients were uncontrolled infection, other autoimmune disease, pregnancy or lactation. Isolation of PBMCs was performed on 8.5 to 10 ml fresh peripheral blood. This clonotype came up many times. The antigen is undetermined. Study observations and caveats: Most thyroid clonotypes with frequency above 0.001 were detected in blood.

RNA transcripts yielded amplified TCR beta CDR3 regions. Researchers ran a first-round RT-PCR on the TCR CDR3 using the HTBI primer set. Each CDR3 protein is one row after TCRdb ran MiXCR on the multiplex PCR reads. Of some 200,000 distinct CDR3 sequences listed, about a sixth are singletons. The CDR3 contains 13 residues. The germline V gene has CDR1 SGHAT and CDR2 FQNNGV. V lost 1 base to trimming and J lost 4 bases, with 8 bases between them. The chain couples TRBV11-2 to TRBJ2-7; D remains unclear. Sequences were obtained from blood. The sequence was obtained from a woman aged 45-59 years with Graves' hyperthyroidism. CDR3 region: CASSLAADYEQYF. As DNA, the CDR3 is TGTGCCAGCAGCTTAGCGGCAGATTACGAGCAGTACTTC.